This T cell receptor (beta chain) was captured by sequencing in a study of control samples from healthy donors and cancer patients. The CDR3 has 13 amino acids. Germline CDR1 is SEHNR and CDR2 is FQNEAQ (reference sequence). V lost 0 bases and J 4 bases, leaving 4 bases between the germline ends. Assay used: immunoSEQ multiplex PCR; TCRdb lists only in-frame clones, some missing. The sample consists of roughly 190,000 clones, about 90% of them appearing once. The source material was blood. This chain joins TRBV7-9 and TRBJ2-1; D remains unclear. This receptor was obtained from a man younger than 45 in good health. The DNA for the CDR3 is TGTGCCAGCAGCTTAGCGCAGTACAATGAGCAGTTCTTC. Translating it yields CASSLAQYNEQFF.